The T cell receptor (beta chain) under discussion was sequenced for a study of CD8+CD57+ T cells in acquired aplastic anemia. Study details: The mean DNA yield obtained from sorted CD4+ and CD8+ cells came to about 3 ug.

Germline V gene data show CDR1 as MNHEY and CDR2 as SMNVEV (reference sequence). Trimming at V came to 4 bases and at J to 0 bases, leaving 3 bases not matched to a gene. The CDR3 length is 15 residues. According to the study, genomic DNA was the template for TCR beta VDJ and CDR3 profiling. TCRdb re-analysed the reads in MiXCR, keeping a single row per CDR3 protein. Counted here are more than 45,000 distinct CDR3 sequences, roughly three fifths occurring once; the ten biggest clones make up 15% to 20%. The sample holds many counts of this clonotype. Individuals selected for sequencing had exhibited CD8+CD57+ cell expansion on flow cytometry. Severe acquired aplastic anemia was present in every patient.

V is TRBV27 and J is TRBJ1-2, with 9 bases identical to TRBD1. Sequencing was carried out using sorted CD4+, CD8+, or CD8+CD57+ T cells (not recorded which) from PBMCs. This receptor was taken from a human donor with aplastic anemia. CDR3 protein: CASSSRTGANYGYTF. The CDR3 coding sequence is TGTGCCAGCAGTTCCCGGACAGGGGCTAACTATGGCTACACCTTC.